The 20 T cell receptor beta chains presented below share a single source sample, sequenced in a study of graft-versus-host responses after intestinal transplantation. Clones were read by immunoSEQ multiplex PCR, and TCRdb kept only the in-frame ones, dropping some. In the table there are about 100,000 clones, less than 90% of which are singletons. Which antigens these TCRs recognize remains unknown. This material consisted of unstimulated CD4+ T cells sorted from spleen or lymph node cells, taken before transplant. The receptors come from a human donor who was the organ donor for an intestinal transplant.

In its sample, this clone was seen once. This chain joins TRBV4-2 and TRBJ2-2; D is ambiguous. This CDR3 is 16 amino acids long. The germline CDR1 and CDR2 sequences are LGHNA and YNFKEQ. Trimming stripped 0 bases from V and 8 bases from J, with 16 bases between. CDR3 amino acids: CASSQDMMRTKGELFF. CDR3 DNA: TGTGCCAGCAGCCAAGATATGATGAGGACGAAGGGGGAGCTGTTTTTT.

This clone was seen only once. This rearrangement joins TRBV15 to TRBJ2-2; the match to TRBD1 covers 8 bases. Trimming at V came to 6 bases and at J to 3 bases, leaving 9 bases not matched to a gene. The CDR3 spans 16 residues. CDR1 and CDR2 (germline): LNHNV, YYDKDF (reference sequence). As DNA, the CDR3 is TGTGCCACCAGTAAGACAGGGGAGTCGGACACCGGGGAGCTGTTTTTT. Translation: CATSKTGESDTGELFF.

This clone has a single count. The CDR3 spells CASSITGPSSGNTIYF. The CDR3 DNA is TGTGCCAGTAGTATCACAGGTCCTTCCTCTGGAAACACCATATATTTT. This chain uses TRBV19 with TRBJ1-3; D perhaps matches TRBD1 (5 bases). CDR1 and CDR2 (germline): LNHDA, SQIVND (reference sequence). CDR3 size: 16 residues. The V end lost 3 bases, the J end lost 0 bases, and 12 bases lay between the germline ends.

This clone was seen once. The CDR3 bases are TGTGCCAGCAGTAAGACGGGAGGAGCTAACTATGGCTACACCTTC. Protein product: CASSKTGGANYGYTF. The chain carries TRBV25-1 and TRBJ1-2; no definite D call. The CDR3 covers 15 residues. V was trimmed by 5 bases and J by 0 bases, leaving 13 bases between them. Germline CDR1 and CDR2: MGHDK and SYGVNS.

The genes are TRBV28 and TRBJ2-4; a weak D match, TRBD1 (6 bases). The V end was cut by 3 bases, the J end by 6 bases, with 6 bases between. The CDR3 is 12 residues long. Germline V CDR1 and CDR2: MDHEN, SYDVKM. The CDR3 DNA follows: TGTGCCAGCAGTTTCAGGGGAAACATTCAGTACTTC. This gives the protein CASSFRGNIQYF.

CDR3: CASSLDGVQETQYF. The DNA for the CDR3 is TGTGCCAGCAGCTTGGACGGGGTACAAGAGACCCAGTACTTC. The chain links TRBV11-2 to TRBJ2-5, with a weak D call TRBD2 (5 bases). In germline, CDR1 is SGHAT, CDR2 FQNNGV. With 3 bases removed from V and 2 bases from J, the gap between germline ends came to 10 bases. The CDR3 spans 14 residues. The full variable domain, with the rest looked up from reference TRBV11-2 and TRBJ2-5, is EAGVAQSPRYKIIEKRQSVAFWCNPISGHATLYWYQQILGQGPKLLIQFQNNGVVDDSQLPKDRFSAERLKGVDSTLKIQPAKLEDSAVYLCASSLDGVQETQYFGPGTRLLVL.

The J gene is TRBJ1-5, the V gene TRBV2, with 10 nucleotides matching TRBD1. CDR3 length: 14 amino acids. J lost 5 bases, V lost 8 bases, and 6 bases had no gene match. Germline CDR1 is SNHLY and CDR2 is FYNNEI. For the CDR3, the DNA is TGTGCCAGCGGTGGGGACAGGGGCCATCAGCCCCAGCATTTT. Its protein product is CASGGDRGHQPQHF.

The rearrangement joins TRBV5-1 to TRBJ1-4; 8 bases align to TRBD1. In germline, CDR1 is SGHRS, CDR2 YFSETQ. The CDR3 runs to 19 residues. V trimming: 1 base; J trimming: 8 bases; junction bases outside the gene matches: 19. CDR3 nucleotide sequence: TGCGCCAGCAGCTTGAAGGGTTTTTTCATGACAGGGGCTCCCGAAAAACTGTTTTTT. Amino acids: CASSLKGFFMTGAPEKLFF.

The chain is built from TRBV10-3 and TRBJ2-2, with 10 bases that match TRBD1. With V trimmed by 6 bases and J by 6 bases, 16 bases remained unmatched. Per the germline V gene, CDR1 is ENHRY and CDR2 is SYGVKD. The CDR3 runs to 18 residues. The CDR3 protein is CAISSDRGSFRSAGELFF. The CDR3 DNA is TGTGCCATCAGCTCGGACAGGGGGAGCTTTAGGTCGGCCGGGGAGCTGTTTTTT.

V gene TRBV20-1 combines with J gene TRBJ2-4; D remains ambiguous. V was shortened by 6 bases and J by 7 bases, with 10 bases between the two germline ends. In germline, CDR1 is DFQATT, CDR2 SNEGSKA (reference sequence). The CDR3 runs 11 residues. CDR3 DNA sequence: TGCAGTGCCCCCCTCACCAACATTCAGTACTTC. Translation gives CSAPLTNIQYF.

V is TRBV5-1 and J is TRBJ1-1; 7 bases fit TRBD1. J gave up 3 bases and V 4 bases, and 12 bases lay outside the gene matches. Germline loops: CDR1 SGHRS, CDR2 YFSETQ. The CDR3 extends over 16 amino acids. CDR3 bases: TGCGCCAGCAGCCCGATGGGCAGGGGGTGGGACACTGAAGCTTTCTTT. It translates to CASSPMGRGWDTEAFF.

This chain joins TRBV20-1 and TRBJ1-3, with a possible D match to TRBD1 (6 bases). Deletions cut 6 bases from V and 11 bases from J, with 14 bases between. Germline CDR1 DFQATT, CDR2 SNEGSKA (reference sequence). The CDR3 is 11 residues long. CDR3 protein: CSADAEGAIYF. The CDR3 bases are TGCAGTGCCGACGCCGAGGGGGCCATATATTTT.

This chain links TRBV21-1 with TRBJ1-4; no check of the table's D call, TRBD1, against the DNA was made. TRBV21-1 is given as a pseudogene. CDR3 size: 15 residues. CDR3 amino acids: CASSEPGQGVEKLFF. CDR3 nucleotides: TGTGCCAGCAGCGAACCGGGCCAGGGGGTGGAAAAACTGTTTTTT.

CDR3 nucleotides: TGTGCCAGCAGCCCCCGGGTCGGACCAACCTGGGCAGCTTTCTTT. Residues: CASSPRVGPTWAAFF. V usage is TRBV11-2 and J usage is TRBJ1-1; no clear D gene. Germline V gene lookup returns CDR1 SGHAT and CDR2 FQNNGV. This CDR3 is 15 amino acids long. V gave up 5 bases and J gave up 10 bases, with 23 bases separating them.

This chain links TRBV5-1 with TRBJ2-3; 8 positions match TRBD2. The CDR3 loop spans 17 amino acids. J was trimmed by 1 base and V by 7 bases; bases with no gene match: 14. Looked up from germline, CDR1 is SGHRS and CDR2 is YFSETQ. CDR3 sequence: CASRTGGPSLRTDTQYF. CDR3 coding DNA: TGCGCCAGCCGCACGGGGGGGCCGTCCCTCCGCACAGATACGCAGTATTTT.

The chain uses TRBV2 and TRBJ2-2; a possible D gene is TRBD1 (5 bases). The germline CDR1 and CDR2 sequences are SNHLY and FYNNEI. V dropped 4 bases and J dropped 5 bases, with 8 bases sitting between them. The CDR3 totals 13 residues. Here the CDR3 reads CASSGTPTGELFF. Here the CDR3 DNA reads TGTGCCAGCAGTGGGACACCAACCGGGGAGCTGTTTTTT.

V usage is TRBV18 and J usage is TRBJ1-5, with 8 bases identical to TRBD1. Trimming cost V 4 bases and J 6 bases; bases outside gene matches: 11. Germline loops: CDR1 KGHSH, CDR2 LQKENI. The CDR3 sequence is 16 residues long. CDR3 DNA sequence: TGTGCCAGCTCACGCAGACCAGGGGGCAAGAGTCAGCCCCAGCATTTT. It is translated as CASSRRPGGKSQPQHF.

The chain has TRBV30 and TRBJ1-1; D is possibly TRBD1 (6 bases). This CDR3 has 15 residues. The V and J ends lost 7 bases and 1 base respectively, with 19 bases between them. Germline V gene lookup returns CDR1 GTSNPN and CDR2 SVGIG (reference sequence). CDR3 region: CAYQGDILTNTEAFF. In DNA, the CDR3 is TGTGCCTACCAAGGGGACATATTGACGAACACTGAAGCTTTCTTT.

The chain recombines TRBV13 with TRBJ2-7; D possibly corresponds to TRBD1 (7 bases). Germline loops: CDR1 PRHDT, CDR2 FYEKMQ (reference sequence). Trimming removed 5 bases at V and 6 bases at J, with 20 bases between. This CDR3 is built from 15 residues. CDR3 nucleotide sequence: TGTGCCAGCAGCCCAGGAGGGGGCGACTCGGTCGAGCAGTACTTC. As protein: CASSPGGGDSVEQYF.

This rearrangement joins TRBV2 to TRBJ2-1, with D maybe TRBD1 (7 bases). The CDR3 consists of 15 residues. The germline V and J ends were trimmed by 8 bases and 2 bases, with 16 bases remaining between them. Looked up from germline, CDR1 is SNHLY and CDR2 is FYNNEI. CDR3 in amino acids: CASHEQGRPYNEQFF. CDR3 nucleotide sequence: TGTGCCAGCCACGAACAGGGGAGGCCCTACAATGAGCAGTTCTTC.